The rows below give T cell receptor beta chains drawn from one sample of a study of blood T cell repertoires in COVID-19. Sequencing used immunoSEQ multiplex PCR; TCRdb keeps in-frame clones, though not all of them. The sample has about 42,000 clones, 88% seen once. The material sequenced was peripheral blood. All receptors derive from a human donor in a cohort sampled during active COVID-19. Each CDR3 is given with its conserved first and last residue. The D gene is left open where the match is weak. Clone size is given for some rows only: seen once, a few or many times, or a class if the clone is expanded.

V: TRBV6-5; J: TRBJ1-1; D: -; size: -; CDR3: CASSYSWGDNTEAFF; DNA: TGTGCCAGCAGTTACTCCTGGGGGGATAATACTGAAGCTTTCTTT
V: TRBV10-3; J: TRBJ1-4; D: -; size: -; CDR3: CAIRPLGGEKLFF; DNA: TGTGCCATCAGGCCTTTGGGGGGTGAAAAACTGTTTTTT
V: TRBV18; J: TRBJ1-1; D: -; size: -; CDR3: CASSLQDRNTEAFF; DNA: TGTGCCAGCTCACTACAGGACAGGAACACTGAAGCTTTCTTT
V: TRBV7-6; J: TRBJ1-5; D: -; size: -; CDR3: CASSLDSDSNQPQHF; DNA: TGTGCCAGCAGCTTGGACAGCGATAGCAATCAGCCCCAGCATTTT
V: TRBV25-1; J: TRBJ2-1; D: -; size: -; CDR3: CASSAGSYNEQFF; DNA: TGTGCCAGCAGTGCCGGGAGCTACAATGAGCAGTTCTTC
V: TRBV28; J: TRBJ1-1; D: -; size: -; CDR3: CASSRAGKRPLNNTEAFF; DNA: TGTGCCAGCAGTCGAGCAGGGAAGCGACCACTTAACAACACTGAAGCTTTCTTT
V: TRBV6-1; J: TRBJ1-2; D: -; size: -; CDR3: CASSEGARGYTF; DNA: TGTGCCAGCAGTGAGGGGGCACGGGGCTACACCTTC
V: TRBV11-2; J: TRBJ1-4; D: -; size: -; CDR3: CASSPLPEKLFF; DNA: TGTGCCAGCAGCCCCCTCCCCGAAAAACTGTTTTTT
V: TRBV4-1; J: TRBJ1-1; D: TRBD1; size: -; CDR3: CASSQDRGPRLGAFF; DNA: TGCGCCAGCAGCCAGGACAGGGGACCGCGCTTAGGAGCTTTCTTT
V: TRBV15; J: TRBJ1-2; D: -; size: -; CDR3: CATKMDQGSRGYTF; DNA: TGTGCCACCAAGATGGATCAGGGCTCAAGAGGCTACACCTTC
V: TRBV18; J: TRBJ2-1; D: TRBD2; size: -; CDR3: CASSPGLAGVRNEQFF; DNA: TGTGCCAGCTCACCAGGTTTAGCGGGGGTACGGAATGAGCAGTTCTTC
V: TRBV5-1; J: TRBJ1-1; D: TRBD1; size: -; CDR3: CASSLERGLMNTEAFF; DNA: TGCGCCAGCAGCTTGGAGAGGGGGCTTATGAACACTGAAGCTTTCTTT
V: TRBV15; J: TRBJ2-7; D: -; size: once; CDR3: CATSRDSATSYEQYF; DNA: TGTGCCACCAGCAGAGATAGTGCCACCTCCTACGAGCAGTACTTC
V: TRBV18; J: TRBJ2-1; D: -; size: -; CDR3: CASSPFAGLANNEQFF; DNA: TGTGCCAGCTCGCCCTTCGCCGGACTGGCTAACAATGAGCAGTTCTTC
V: TRBV7-2; J: TRBJ1-6; D: -; size: -; CDR3: CASSLGAGDNSPLHF; DNA: TGTGCCAGCAGCTTAGGGGCCGGGGATAATTCACCCCTCCACTTT
V: TRBV6-6; J: TRBJ1-1; D: -; size: -; CDR3: CASGGAGTEAFF; DNA: TGTGCCAGCGGAGGGGCGGGCACTGAAGCTTTCTTT
V: TRBV7-9; J: TRBJ2-7; D: TRBD2; size: -; CDR3: CASSLASGLAGEQYF; DNA: TGTGCCAGCAGCTTAGCTTCTGGACTAGCAGGCGAGCAGTACTTC
V: TRBV9; J: TRBJ2-3; D: TRBD1; size: -; CDR3: CASSVGVGTGIIADTQYF; DNA: TGTGCCAGCAGCGTAGGGGTGGGGACAGGGATAATCGCAGATACGCAGTATTTT
V: TRBV2; J: TRBJ2-1; D: TRBD2; size: -; CDR3: CASSSSEGLAGASYNEQFF; DNA: TGTGCCAGCAGTAGCTCGGAAGGTCTAGCGGGGGCCTCCTACAATGAGCAGTTCTTC
V: TRBV6-5; J: TRBJ1-1; D: -; size: -; CDR3: CASRKKTVQNTEAFF; DNA: TGTGCCAGCAGAAAGAAGACAGTTCAAAACACTGAAGCTTTCTTT
V: TRBV9; J: TRBJ2-5; D: TRBD2; size: -; CDR3: CASSAGGTSEETQYF; DNA: TGTGCCAGCAGCGCAGGCGGGACTAGCGAAGAGACCCAGTACTTC
V: TRBV19; J: TRBJ1-1; D: -; size: -; CDR3: CASSTIATGHTEAFF; DNA: TGTGCCAGTAGTACAATCGCCACAGGGCACACTGAAGCTTTCTTT
V: TRBV6-5; J: TRBJ2-7; D: TRBD2; size: -; CDR3: CASSYSRGLDVEQYF; DNA: TGTGCCAGCAGTTACTCGAGGGGACTAGATGTCGAGCAGTACTTC
V: TRBV4-2; J: TRBJ1-2; D: TRBD1; size: few; CDR3: CASSAGTGNNYGYTF; DNA: TGTGCCAGCAGCGCCGGGACAGGAAATAACTATGGCTACACCTTC
V: TRBV18; J: TRBJ1-5; D: TRBD1; size: -; CDR3: CASSPGQGASNQPQHF; DNA: TGTGCCAGCTCACCAGGACAGGGGGCGAGCAATCAGCCCCAGCATTTT
V: TRBV24-1; J: TRBJ2-1; D: -; size: -; CDR3: CATSETRYNEQFF; DNA: TGTGCCACCAGTGAGACTAGATACAATGAGCAGTTCTTC
V: TRBV3-1/TRBV3-2; J: TRBJ1-1; D: TRBD1; size: -; CDR3: CASRRDRGSGAFF; DNA: TGTGCCAGCAGGCGGGACAGGGGCAGTGGGGCTTTCTTT
V: TRBV5-6; J: TRBJ2-7; D: -; size: -; CDR3: CASSLVDNYEQYF; DNA: TGTGCCAGCAGCTTGGTAGACAACTACGAGCAGTACTTC
V: TRBV27; J: TRBJ1-4; D: -; size: -; CDR3: CASSLGPGADNEKLFF; DNA: TGTGCCAGCAGCCTAGGCCCAGGGGCCGATAATGAAAAACTGTTTTTT
V: TRBV10-2; J: TRBJ2-1; D: -; size: -; CDR3: CASTEPGGANNEQFF; DNA: TGCGCCAGCACCGAGCCGGGTGGGGCCAACAATGAGCAGTTCTTC
V: TRBV5-6; J: TRBJ2-1; D: TRBD1; size: -; CDR3: CASSPRQGSNEQFF; DNA: TGTGCCAGCAGCCCTCGACAGGGATCCAATGAGCAGTTCTTC
V: TRBV7-7; J: TRBJ2-5; D: TRBD2; size: -; CDR3: CASSVGRLAGRETQYF; DNA: TGTGCCAGCAGCGTGGGTAGACTAGCGGGTCGGGAGACCCAGTACTTC
V: TRBV30; J: TRBJ1-1; D: -; size: few; CDR3: CAWNLLRATEAFF; DNA: TGTGCCTGGAATCTTCTCAGGGCCACTGAAGCTTTCTTT
V: TRBV6-1; J: TRBJ2-1; D: TRBD2; size: -; CDR3: CASSGPGLAGPNEQFF; DNA: TGTGCCAGCAGTGGACCGGGACTAGCGGGGCCCAATGAGCAGTTCTTC
V: TRBV4-1; J: TRBJ2-7; D: -; size: -; CDR3: CASSQDPGRTSYEQYF; DNA: TGCGCCAGCAGCCAAGATCCGGGGAGAACGTCCTACGAGCAGTACTTC
V: TRBV5-4; J: TRBJ2-7; D: TRBD1; size: -; CDR3: CASSQQPGQVNEQYF; DNA: TGTGCCAGCAGCCAGCAACCGGGACAGGTAAACGAGCAGTACTTC
V: TRBV12-5; J: TRBJ2-1; D: TRBD2; size: -; CDR3: CASGLRSRRELLSENEQFF; DNA: TGTGCTAGTGGTCTGCGTAGTCGGCGGGAGTTGCTTTCGGAAAATGAGCAGTTCTTC
V: TRBV19; J: TRBJ2-3; D: -; size: -; CDR3: CASSFLADTQYF; DNA: TGTGCCAGTAGTTTTCTCGCGGATACGCAGTATTTT
V: TRBV6-2/TRBV6-3; J: TRBJ1-1; D: TRBD1; size: -; CDR3: CASSYSGQGDTEAFF; DNA: TGTGCCAGCAGTTACTCTGGACAGGGGGACACTGAAGCTTTCTTT
V: TRBV18; J: TRBJ1-1; D: -; size: -; CDR3: CASSPQRGAGRLNTEAFF; DNA: TGTGCCAGCTCACCGCAACGGGGCGCGGGACGGTTGAACACTGAAGCTTTCTTT